What follows are 6 T cell receptor beta chains derived from one specimen sequenced in a study of T cell responses to AZD1222 COVID-19 vaccine. The data were produced by immunoSEQ multiplex PCR, yet TCRdb's version contains in-frame clones alone and is incomplete. The profile shows over 150,000 clones, around 88% of them singletons. This specimen consisted of peripheral blood, obtained 28 days after the second AZD1222 dose. These receptors were obtained from an adult who received the AZD1222 COVID-19 vaccine.

The chain employs TRBV18 and TRBJ1-6; a possible D gene is TRBD1 (5 bases). Germline V gene lookup returns CDR1 KGHSH and CDR2 LQKENI. The CDR3 is 15 amino acids. Trimming took off 0 bases at V and 10 bases at J, with 13 bases between the two ends. CDR3: CASSPPDRRGSPLHF. CDR3 nucleotides: TGTGCCAGCTCACCACCAGACCGGCGGGGGTCACCCCTCCACTTT.

This chain links TRBV3-1 (or the pseudogene TRBV3-2) with TRBJ2-7, with a possible D match to TRBD1 (6 bases). The germline V gene encodes CDR1 LGHDT and CDR2 YNNKEL (reference sequence). Trimming stripped 0 bases from V and 3 bases from J, with 12 bases between. This CDR3 has 15 residues. The CDR3 loop reads CASSQELGQSYEQYF. The CDR3 DNA follows: TGTGCCAGCAGCCAAGAATTAGGACAGAGCTACGAGCAGTACTTC.

The V and J genes are TRBV7-2 and TRBJ1-3, with D possibly matching TRBD1 (6 bases). The germline V gene encodes CDR1 SGHTA and CDR2 FQGNSA. The CDR3 spans 15 residues. The V end was cut by 5 bases, the J end by 7 bases, with 18 bases between. The CDR3 DNA sequence: TGTGCCAGCAGCGTGGGGTCAGGGGTCGGGAACACCATATATTTT. This codes for CASSVGSGVGNTIYF. Using reference TRBV7-2 and TRBJ1-3 for the parts outside the CDR3, the full variable domain is GAGVSQSPSNKVTEKGKDVELRCDPISGHTALYWYRQSLGQGLEFLIYFQGNSAPDKSGLPSDRFSAERTGGSVSTLTIQRTQQEDSAVYLCASSVGSGVGNTIYFGEGSWLTVV.

This chain joins TRBV5-1 and TRBJ2-7, with D maybe TRBD1 (5 bases). The germline CDR1 and CDR2 sequences are SGHRS and YFSETQ. The length of the CDR3 is 15 residues. Between the trimmed V and J ends, which lost 2 bases and 2 bases, there was a span of 14 bases. The chain's CDR3 is CASSLSIDSTYEQYF. The CDR3 DNA reads TGCGCCAGCAGCTTATCCATAGACAGCACCTACGAGCAGTACTTC. Full variable domain (rest looked up from reference TRBV5-1 and TRBJ2-7): KAGVTQTPRYLIKTRGQQVTLSCSPISGHRSVSWYQQTPGQGLQFLFEYFSETQRNKGNFPGRFSGRQFSNSRSEMNVSTLELGDSALYLCASSLSIDSTYEQYFGPGTRLTVT.

The chain links TRBV10-3 to TRBJ2-3; D is tentatively TRBD1 or TRBD2 (7 bases each). This CDR3 is 16 amino acids long. V lost 3 bases to trimming and J lost 2 bases, with 15 bases between them. Per the germline V gene, CDR1 is ENHRY and CDR2 is SYGVKD. The CDR3 protein is CAISELQGGLTDTQYF. DNA of the CDR3: TGTGCCATCAGTGAACTCCAGGGGGGGCTCACAGATACGCAGTATTTT.

Here the CDR3 DNA reads TGTGCCAGCAGTACGACAGGAATCGGTACGCAGTATTTT. This translates into CASSTTGIGTQYF. This chain connects TRBV6-5 to TRBJ2-3, with D maybe TRBD1 (6 bases). Germline lookup yields CDR1 MNHEY and CDR2 SVGAGI. The V gene lost 5 bases and the J gene lost 8 bases, with 14 bases spanning the gap. The CDR3 is made up of 13 amino acids.